This TCR beta chain was identified during a study of T-cell reconstitution after alpha-beta-depleted transplantation in children. Findings of the study overall: Day-60 TCRbeta diversity that was high in some patients was derived from surviving recipient T cells and thymic progenitors. In patients about two months after transplant, alpha-beta T cells reportedly arose from several hundred expanded graft clones. The authors attributed T-cell counts and diversity one year after transplant mostly to newly produced T cells.

Trimming removed 5 bases from V and 2 bases from J; junction bases left unmatched: 7. Germline V gene data show CDR1 as SGHTA and CDR2 as FQGNSA. CDR3 length: 15 amino acids. Preparation of the TCRbeta library used unique molecular identifiers. TCRdb independently ran MiXCR on the PCR reads; one entry per CDR3 protein. The sample comprises under 250,000 distinct CDR3 sequences, 20% to 30% of which are singletons, and 4% to 5.5% rests with the top ten. As concerns this clonotype: What it binds is unknown.

Sequenced material: PBMCs, mostly from graft donor cells, taken 360 days after TCRalphabeta/CD19-depleted stem cell transplant. This receptor was obtained from a female patient under 10 years old who had a stem cell transplant for congenital amegakaryocytic thrombocytopenia, so the T cells may come from the graft donor. This chain uses TRBV7-2 with TRBJ2-3; 7 nucleotides align to TRBD2. The CDR3 coding sequence is TGTGCCAGCAGCACCCCCGGGACTACCACAGATACGCAGTATTTT. Its protein is CASSTPGTTTDTQYF.